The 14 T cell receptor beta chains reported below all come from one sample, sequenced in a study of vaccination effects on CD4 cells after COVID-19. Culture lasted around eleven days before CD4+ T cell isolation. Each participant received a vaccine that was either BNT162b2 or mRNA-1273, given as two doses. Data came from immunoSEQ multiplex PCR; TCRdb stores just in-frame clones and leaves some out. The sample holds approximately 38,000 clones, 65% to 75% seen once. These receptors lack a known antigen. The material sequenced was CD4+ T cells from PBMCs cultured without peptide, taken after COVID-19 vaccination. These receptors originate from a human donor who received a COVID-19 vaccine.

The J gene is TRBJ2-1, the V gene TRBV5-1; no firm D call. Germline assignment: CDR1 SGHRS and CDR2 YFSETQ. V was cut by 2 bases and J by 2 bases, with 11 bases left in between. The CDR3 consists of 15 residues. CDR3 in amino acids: CASSFSGEAYNEQFF. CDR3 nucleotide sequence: TGCGCCAGCAGCTTTAGTGGAGAGGCCTACAATGAGCAGTTCTTC. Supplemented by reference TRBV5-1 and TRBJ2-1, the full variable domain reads KAGVTQTPRYLIKTRGQQVTLSCSPISGHRSVSWYQQTPGQGLQFLFEYFSETQRNKGNFPGRFSGRQFSNSRSEMNVSTLELGDSALYLCASSFSGEAYNEQFFGPGTRLTVL.

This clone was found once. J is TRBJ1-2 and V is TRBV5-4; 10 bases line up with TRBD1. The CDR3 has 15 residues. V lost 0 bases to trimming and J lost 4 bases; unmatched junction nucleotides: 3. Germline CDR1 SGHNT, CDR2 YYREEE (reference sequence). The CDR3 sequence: CASSLEGQGTYGYTF. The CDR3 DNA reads TGTGCCAGCAGCTTGGAGGGACAGGGGACCTATGGCTACACCTTC. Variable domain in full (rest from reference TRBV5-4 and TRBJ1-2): ETGVTQSPTHLIKTRGQQVTLRCSSQSGHNTVSWYQQALGQGPQFIFQYYREEENGRGNFPPRFSGLQFPNYSSELNVNALELDDSALYLCASSLEGQGTYGYTFGSGTRLTVV.

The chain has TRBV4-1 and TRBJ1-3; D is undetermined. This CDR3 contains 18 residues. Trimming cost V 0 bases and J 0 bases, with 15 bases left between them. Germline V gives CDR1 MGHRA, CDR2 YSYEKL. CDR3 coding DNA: TGCGCCAGCAGCCAAGACTCCTTGCGGCAGGTCTCTGGAAACACCATATATTTT. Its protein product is CASSQDSLRQVSGNTIYF.

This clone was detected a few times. The CDR3 DNA is TGTGCCAGCAGCTTGGATCGGCAGGGTGGTGGAAACACCATATATTTT. Protein product: CASSLDRQGGGNTIYF. The chain joins TRBV5-4 to TRBJ1-3; D is possibly TRBD1 (5 bases). Between the trimmed V and J ends, which lost 0 bases and 3 bases, there was a span of 13 bases. The CDR3 extends over 16 amino acids. CDR1 and CDR2 from the germline V gene are SGHNT and YYREEE (reference sequence).

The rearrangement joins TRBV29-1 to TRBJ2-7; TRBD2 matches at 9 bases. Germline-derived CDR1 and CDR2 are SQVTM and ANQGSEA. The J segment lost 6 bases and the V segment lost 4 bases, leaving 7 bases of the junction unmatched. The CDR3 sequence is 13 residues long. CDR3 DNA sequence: TGCAGCGTTGGTGCGGGAGGGCCCTCCGAGCAGTACTTC. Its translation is CSVGAGGPSEQYF.

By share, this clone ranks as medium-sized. The CDR3 DNA reads as TGTGCCACTCAGACTCCTTTCACAGATACGCAGTATTTT. The encoded protein is CATQTPFTDTQYF. The gene calls are TRBV2 and TRBJ2-3; D is unclear. CDR1 and CDR2 (germline): SNHLY, FYNNEI. V was pared by 10 bases and J by 2 bases, with 13 bases between. There are 13 residues in the CDR3. The full variable domain, its missing parts supplied by reference TRBV2 and TRBJ2-3, is EPEVTQTPSHQVTQMGQEVILRCVPISNHLYFYWYRQILGQKVEFLVSFYNNEISEKSEIFDDQFSVERPDGSNFTLKIRSTKLEDSAMYFCATQTPFTDTQYFGPGTRLTVL.

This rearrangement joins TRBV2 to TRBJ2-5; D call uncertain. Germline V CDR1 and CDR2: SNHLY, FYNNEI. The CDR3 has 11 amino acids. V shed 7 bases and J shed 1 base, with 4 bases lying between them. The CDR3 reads CASKGQETQYF. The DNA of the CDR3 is TGTGCCAGCAAAGGCCAAGAGACCCAGTACTTC. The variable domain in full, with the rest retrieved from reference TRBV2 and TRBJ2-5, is EPEVTQTPSHQVTQMGQEVILRCVPISNHLYFYWYRQILGQKVEFLVSFYNNEISEKSEIFDDQFSVERPDGSNFTLKIRSTKLEDSAMYFCASKGQETQYFGPGTRLLVL.

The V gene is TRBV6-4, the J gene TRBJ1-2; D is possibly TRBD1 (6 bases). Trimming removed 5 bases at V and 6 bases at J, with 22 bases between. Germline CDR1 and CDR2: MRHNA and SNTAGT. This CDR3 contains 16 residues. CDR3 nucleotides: TGTGCCAGCAGTCAAGAAATTGTGGCAGGGGCTAATGGCTACACCTTC. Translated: CASSQEIVAGANGYTF.

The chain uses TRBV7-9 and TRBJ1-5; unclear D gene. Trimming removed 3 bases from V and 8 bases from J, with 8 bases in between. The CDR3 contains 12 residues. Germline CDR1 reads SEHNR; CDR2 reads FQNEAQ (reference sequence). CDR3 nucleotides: TGTGCCAGCAGCTTGGGCGAAGAGCCCCAGCATTTT. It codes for CASSLGEEPQHF. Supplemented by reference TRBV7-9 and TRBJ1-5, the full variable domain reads DTGVSQNPRHKITKRGQNVTFRCDPISEHNRLYWYRQTLGQGPEFLTYFQNEAQLEKSRLLSDRFSAERPKGSFSTLEIQRTEQGDSAMYLCASSLGEEPQHFGDGTRLSIL.

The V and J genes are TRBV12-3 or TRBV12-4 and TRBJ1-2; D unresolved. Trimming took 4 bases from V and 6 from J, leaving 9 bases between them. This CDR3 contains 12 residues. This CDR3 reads CASSYGGNGYTF. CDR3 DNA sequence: TGTGCCAGCAGTTACGGAGGGAATGGCTACACCTTC.

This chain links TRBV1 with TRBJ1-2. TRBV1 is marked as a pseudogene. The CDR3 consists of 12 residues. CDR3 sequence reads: CTRTYANYGYTF. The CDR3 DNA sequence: TGCACCAGAACCTATGCTAACTATGGCTACACCTTC.

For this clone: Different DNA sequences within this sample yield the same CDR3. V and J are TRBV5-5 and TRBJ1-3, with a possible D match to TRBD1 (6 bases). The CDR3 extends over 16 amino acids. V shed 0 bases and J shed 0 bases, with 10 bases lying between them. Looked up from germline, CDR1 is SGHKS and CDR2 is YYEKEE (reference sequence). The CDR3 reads CASSLDRAFSGNTIYF. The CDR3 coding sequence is TGTGCCAGCAGCTTGGACAGGGCTTTCTCTGGAAACACCATATATTTT. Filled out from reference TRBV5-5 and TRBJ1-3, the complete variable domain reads DAGVTQSPTHLIKTRGQQVTLRCSPISGHKSVSWYQQVLGQGPQFIFQYYEKEERGRGNFPDRFSARQFPNYSSELNVNALLLGDSALYLCASSLDRAFSGNTIYFGEGSWLTVV.

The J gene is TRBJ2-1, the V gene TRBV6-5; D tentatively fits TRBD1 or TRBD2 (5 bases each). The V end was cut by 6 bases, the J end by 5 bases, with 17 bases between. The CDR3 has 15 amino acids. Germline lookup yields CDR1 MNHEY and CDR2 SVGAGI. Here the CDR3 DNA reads TGTGCCAGCAGGACTGGTGCAGGGAGAGACAATGAGCAGTTCTTC. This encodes CASRTGAGRDNEQFF.

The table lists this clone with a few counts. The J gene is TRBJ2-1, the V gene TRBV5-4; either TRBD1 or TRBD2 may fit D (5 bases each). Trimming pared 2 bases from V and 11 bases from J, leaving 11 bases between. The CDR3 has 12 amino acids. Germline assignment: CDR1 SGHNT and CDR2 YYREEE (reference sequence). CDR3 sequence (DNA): TGTGCCAGCAGCTTAGGGACGGAAAAGCAGTTCTTC. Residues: CASSLGTEKQFF.